This TCR beta chain is drawn from a study of tumor-infiltrating lymphocytes in primary liver carcinoma. Study outcomes and limitations: Only about 8-24% of top clones showed up in all five tumor regions.

Starting from 400 to 500 ng of total RNA, TCR beta cDNA was produced with a primer in the constant region. Generation of the TCR beta libraries relied on three nested multiplex PCR rounds using slightly modified ARM-PCR. The opening two PCR rounds, nine to eleven cycles each, paired TRBV1-TRBV30 forward primers with a C-beta reverse primer. MiXCR was run by TCRdb on the multiplex PCR reads, yielding one entry per CDR3 protein. The sample records approximately 190,000 distinct CDR3 sequences, around 81% being singletons. CDR1 is SEHNR, CDR2 FQNEAQ, per germline (reference sequence). V shed 6 bases and J shed 10 bases, with 28 bases lying between them. CDR3 length: 16 residues. Co-extraction yielded RNA and DNA from roughly 20-30 mg of unsorted bulk tissue. Resection treated the patients' primary liver carcinoma. About this clonotype: Its target is not known. Here the CDR3 omits its conserved ending phenylalanine or tryptophan, so a read error is the likely source.

V usage is TRBV7-9 and J usage is TRBJ2-7; D is tentatively TRBD1 or TRBD2 (6 bases each). Sample: tumor tissue from primary liver carcinoma. This clonotype was obtained from a man between 35 and 55 years old with primary liver carcinoma and hepatitis B virus infection. The CDR3 coding sequence is TGTGCCAGCAGTCCACCCGGGGGCCTAGTAGGAGGCGAACAGTACTAC. Encoded protein: CASSPPGGLVGGEQYY.